This entry lists 22 T cell receptor beta chains sequenced from one sample in a study of breast tumors, draining lymph nodes, adjacent tissues listed by TCRdb under 2016. The lymph node samples were taken from the axillary draining lymph nodes of breast cancer patients. Libraries were constructed by multiplex PCR. The sequencer was an Illumina HiSeq 2000. TCRdb reworked the public reads: Q25 trimming with fastp, MiXCR clone assembly, productive beta chains retained. When rows share a CDR3 protein, they turn into one entry using the most common DNA and genes. The sample has fewer than 200,000 distinct CDR3 sequences on record, roughly a third of them singletons. Of the sample, about 4% is held by the ten largest clones. Sequenced sample: axillary lymph node tissue. The source is a female donor with breast cancer. Some clones in this sample may be carry-over from other donors' samples.

In its sample, this clonotype was seen many times. One junction end does not reproduce the germline sequence, and a read error may be involved. The rearrangement joins TRBV7-7 to TRBJ2-1; 9 nucleotides match TRBD1. Germline-derived CDR1 and CDR2 are SSHAT and FNYEAQ (reference sequence). The CDR3 is made up of 13 amino acids. The CDR3 here is CASSLGQGLEQFF. CDR3 sequence (DNA): TGTGCTAGCAGCTTAGGACAGGGGCTTGAGCAGTTCTTC.

This clonotype came up many times. This rearrangement joins TRBV19 to TRBJ2-3, with unresolved D. The V gene's germline CDR1 is LNHDA and CDR2 SQIVND (reference sequence). V lost 4 bases and J 2 bases, leaving 13 bases between the germline ends. This CDR3 region has 15 residues. The CDR3 loop is CASSRTPSITDTQYF. CDR3 bases: TGTGCCAGTAGTAGAACCCCGAGTATCACAGATACGCAGTATTTT.

This clonotype was picked up a small number of times. The chain combines TRBV9 with TRBJ2-1; either TRBD1 or TRBD2 may fit D (6 bases each). The length of the CDR3 is 16 residues. V was trimmed by 2 bases and J by 8 bases, leaving 20 bases between them. Germline V gene lookup returns CDR1 SGDLS and CDR2 YYNGEE. CDR3: CASSVSGARGGDEQFF. As DNA, the CDR3 is TGTGCCAGCAGCGTCTCCGGGGCCAGGGGCGGGGATGAGCAGTTCTTC.

This clonotype came up many times. The V and J genes are TRBV25-1 and TRBJ1-2, with 7 bases lining up with TRBD1. CDR1 and CDR2 from the germline V gene are MGHDK and SYGVNS. The J segment lost 0 bases and the V segment lost 6 bases, leaving 10 bases of the junction unmatched. The CDR3 sequence is 16 residues long. The CDR3 sequence is CASSADFGTANYGYTF. The CDR3 DNA sequence: TGTGCCAGCAGCGCGGATTTTGGGACAGCTAACTATGGCTACACCTTC.

In its sample, this clonotype was seen many times. This chain uses TRBV6-1 with TRBJ1-4; D gene unclear. Germline assignment: CDR1 MNHNS and CDR2 SASEGT. V was shortened by 3 bases and J by 0 bases, with 8 bases between the two germline ends. The CDR3 runs 15 residues. The CDR3 DNA follows: TGTGCCAGCAGTGAGAACAGTGCAACTAATGAAAAACTGTTTTTT. It is translated as CASSENSATNEKLFF.

J is TRBJ1-2 and V is TRBV15; no definite D call. The germline CDR1 and CDR2 sequences are LNHNV and YYDKDF (reference sequence). The V and J ends lost 3 bases and 1 base respectively, with 12 bases between them. The CDR3 loop spans 15 amino acids. The CDR3 DNA reads TGTGCCACCAGCAGTCCTCCCCGGGGTAACTATGGCTACACCTTC. Amino acid sequence: CATSSPPRGNYGYTF.

This clonotype has at least ten counts. The genes are TRBV11-3 and TRBJ2-7; 7 bases are shared with TRBD1. This CDR3 has 13 amino acids. Unmatched junction bases numbered 3, after V lost 4 bases and J lost 3 bases. Germline assignment: CDR1 SGHNT and CDR2 YENEEA. As DNA, the CDR3 is TGTGCCAGCAGCTCGACAGGGTTCTACGAGCAGTACTTC. It codes for CASSSTGFYEQYF.

This clonotype was counted between two and nine times. The chain has TRBV6-5 and TRBJ2-1; 15 positions agree with TRBD2. The CDR3 sequence is 13 residues long. V dropped 5 bases and J dropped 16; count of bases not matched to a gene: 6. Germline loops: CDR1 MNHEY, CDR2 SVGAGI. The CDR3 region is CASSPGLAGGTFF. CDR3 sequence (DNA): TGTGCCAGCAGTCCCGGACTAGCGGGAGGGACATTCTTC.

For this clonotype: A read error may explain this, as a much larger clone is one base away. This CDR3 fails to terminate in the conserved phenylalanine or tryptophan, so it likely reflects a read error. The chain couples TRBV7-9 to TRBJ1-2, with D perhaps matching TRBD1 (6 bases). The CDR3 contains 15 residues. The germline V and J ends were trimmed by 1 base and 4 bases, with 13 bases remaining between them. The germline V gene has CDR1 SEHNR and CDR2 FQNEAQ (reference sequence). The CDR3 sequence: CASSLDQGSFYGYTL. The CDR3 DNA is TGTGCCAGCAGCTTAGATCAGGGGTCCTTCTATGGCTACACCCTC.

This clonotype was seen just once. This chain links TRBV10-3 with TRBJ1-5, with 8 bases aligning to TRBD1. In germline, CDR1 is ENHRY, CDR2 SYGVKD. With V trimmed by 2 bases and J by 6 bases, 3 bases remained unmatched. This CDR3 comprises 14 residues. The DNA of the CDR3 is TGTGCCATCAGTGAGGCAGGGGGCGGTCAGCCCCAGCATTTT. It is translated as CAISEAGGGQPQHF.

V usage is TRBV7-8 and J usage is TRBJ1-6; D is unresolved. Looked up from germline, CDR1 is SGHVS and CDR2 is FQNEAQ. Trimming stripped 5 bases from V and 13 bases from J, with 24 bases between. CDR3 length: 16 residues. The CDR3 DNA sequence: TGTGCCAGCAGCCAAGGTCCGGCAGAGGCTCGTTTCCCCCTCCACTTT. Amino acids: CASSQGPAEARFPLHF.

The rearrangement uses TRBV3-1 and TRBJ2-7; no definite D call. The CDR3 is 13 amino acids. The V and J ends lost 1 base and 3 bases respectively, with 7 bases between them. CDR1 LGHDT and CDR2 YNNKEL come from the germline V gene (reference sequence). The CDR3 region has the DNA TGTGCCAGCAGCCAAGGGGAATACTACGAGCAGTACTTC. Its translation is CASSQGEYYEQYF.

With respect to this clonotype: At one end the junction does not follow the germline gene, possibly because of a read error. This chain joins TRBV29-1 and TRBJ2-4; no reliable D call. This CDR3 has 15 amino acids. Germline values: CDR1 SQVTM, CDR2 ANQGSEA. The CDR3 sequence: CGVDVATVAKNIQYF. The DNA for the CDR3 is TGCGGCGTTGACGTGGCTACGGTAGCCAAAAACATTCAGTACTTC.

Worth noting for this clonotype: The CDR3 end shows no conserved phenylalanine or tryptophan, and so a read error is likely. It is unclear where the CDR3 begins or ends on the DNA, so no DNA is shown, and the CDR3 is as TCRdb lists it. CDR3 sequence: CASSLGGV. The V and J genes are TRBV5-8 and TRBJ1-6; the table gives TRBD1 as D, unverified against the DNA. Termini included, the CDR3 measures 8 amino acids. Germline assignment: CDR1 SGHTS and CDR2 YDEGEE.

On this clonotype: The junction departs from the called germline gene at one end, perhaps through a read error. The chain links TRBV5-5 to TRBJ2-3; 12 nucleotides align to TRBD2. Looked up from germline, CDR1 is SGHKS and CDR2 is YYEKEE (reference sequence). This CDR3 has 15 residues. The CDR3 nucleotides are TGTGCCAGCAGCCCTAGCGGGGGGGCGCCAGAAACGCAGAATTTT. Its protein is CASSPSGGAPETQNF.

This clonotype was detected many times. V is TRBV5-1 and J is TRBJ1-2; 7 nucleotides agree with TRBD1. The CDR3 consists of 18 residues. Per germline, CDR1 SGHRS and CDR2 YFSETQ. V was pared by 1 base and J by 4 bases, with 16 bases of the junction left unmatched. The CDR3 here is CASSLRIPGQHIPYGYTF. CDR3 nucleotides: TGCGCCAGCAGCTTGAGGATACCGGGACAGCACATCCCCTATGGCTACACCTTC.

This clonotype showed up many times. In DNA, the CDR3 is TGTGCCAGTAGTATAACCGGGGTAAGCAATCAGCCCCAGCATTTT. This encodes CASSITGVSNQPQHF. The chain carries TRBV19 and TRBJ1-5; D is undetermined. CDR3 length: 15 residues. V dropped 2 bases and J dropped 1 base, with 9 bases sitting between them. Germline CDR1 LNHDA, CDR2 SQIVND (reference sequence). Together with reference TRBV19 and TRBJ1-5, the CDR3 gives the full variable domain: DGGITQSPKYLFRKEGQNVTLSCEQNLNHDAMYWYRQDPGQGLRLIYYSQIVNDFQKGDIAEGYSVSREKKESFPLTVTSAQKNPTAFYLCASSITGVSNQPQHFGDGTRLSIL.

This clonotype was counted many times. The J gene is TRBJ2-2, the V gene TRBV6-1, with D possibly being TRBD1 (5 bases). The ends were cut back, 6 bases at V and 1 base at J, with 9 bases in the middle. The germline V gene encodes CDR1 MNHNS and CDR2 SASEGT. The CDR3 runs 14 residues. For the CDR3, the DNA is TGTGCCAGCAGCCAGGGTAGGAACACCGGGGAGCTGTTTTTT. Its protein product is CASSQGRNTGELFF.

Points on this clonotype: This may stem from a read error, because a much larger clone lies one nucleotide away. The J gene is TRBJ2-1, the V gene TRBV6-4, with TRBD1 matching over 9 bases. This CDR3 is 18 amino acids long. Germline CDR1 MRHNA, CDR2 SNTAGT. In DNA form, the CDR3 reads TGTGCCAGCAGTGACCAACCGTCCGGGACAGGGTTATACAATGAGCAGTCCTTC. Encoded protein: CASSDQPSGTGLYNEQSF.

This clonotype was seen at least ten times. The chain employs TRBV20-1 and TRBJ1-2, with a tentative D call TRBD1 (5 bases). The CDR3 contains 13 residues. CDR1 is DFQATT and CDR2 is SNEGSKA in the germline V gene (reference sequence). Trimming cost V 3 bases and J 4 bases, with 12 bases left between them. The CDR3 is CSARTEGLYGYTF. In DNA form, the CDR3 reads TGCAGTGCTAGGACAGAGGGCCTCTATGGCTACACCTTC.

This clonotype appeared many times. The chain has TRBV11-2 and TRBJ2-7, with TRBD1 matching over 11 bases. Germline values: CDR1 SGHAT, CDR2 FQNNGV. V lost 5 bases to trimming and J lost 4 bases; unmatched junction nucleotides: 7. The CDR3 is made up of 15 amino acids. The CDR3 DNA follows: TGTGCCAGCAGCGTAGGACAGGGGGCGCGTTACGAGCAGTACTTC. Its translation is CASSVGQGARYEQYF.

This clonotype was counted at least ten times. The gene calls are TRBV6-2 or TRBV6-3 and TRBJ2-5, with D maybe TRBD1 (6 bases). Per the germline V gene, CDR1 is MNHEY and CDR2 is SVGEGT. The CDR3 totals 15 residues. The V and J ends lost 5 bases and 5 bases respectively, with 18 bases between them. In DNA form, the CDR3 reads TGTGCCAGCAGTCCCGGTGGCAGGGGTGGGGAGACCCAGTACTTC. Translation gives CASSPGGRGGETQYF.